The rows below give T cell receptor beta chains drawn from one sample of a study of response to subunit inactivated influenza vaccine. TCRdb reprocessed the RT-PCR reads via MiXCR and lists one record per CDR3 protein. The table has roughly 570,000 distinct CDR3 sequences, roughly 15% seen once; the top ten hold around 10%. The sample consisted of PBMCs from blood, taken 11 to 12 days after vaccination. The receptors were sampled from a man between 50 and 59 years old who received an inactivated influenza vaccine. The CDR3 runs from the conserved cysteine through the conserved F or W. A D gene is named only where the DNA matches it firmly. Clone size is stated in some rows and not others, as once, few, many or a class when expanded.

abundance: .
v_gene: TRBV12-3/TRBV12-4
d_gene: TRBD1
j_gene: TRBJ2-1
CDR3aa: CASSLQWDRDNEQFF
CDR3nt: TGTGCCAGCAGTTTACAATGGGACAGGGACAATGAGCAGTTCTTC

abundance: many
v_gene: TRBV29-1
d_gene: TRBD2
j_gene: TRBJ2-3
CDR3aa: CSTREGQYF
CDR3nt: TGCAGCACGCGGGAGGGGCAGTATTTT

abundance: .
v_gene: TRBV7-2
d_gene: .
j_gene: TRBJ2-4
CDR3aa: CASSFTGGENIQYF
CDR3nt: TGTGCCAGCAGCTTCACAGGGGGGGAAAACATTCAGTACTTC

abundance: .
v_gene: TRBV12-3/TRBV12-4
d_gene: .
j_gene: TRBJ2-3
CDR3aa: CASSLALRGDTQYF
CDR3nt: TGTGCCAGCAGTTTAGCACTTCGGGGAGATACGCAGTATTTT

abundance: few
v_gene: TRBV11-2
d_gene: .
j_gene: TRBJ2-3
CDR3aa: CASSPALDTQYF
CDR3nt: TGTGCCAGCAGCCCCGCTCTGGATACGCAGTATTTT

abundance: many
v_gene: TRBV18
d_gene: .
j_gene: TRBJ2-7
CDR3aa: CASSPDGYEQYF
CDR3nt: TGTGCCAGCTCACCTGACGGATACGAGCAGTACTTC

abundance: few
v_gene: TRBV5-6
d_gene: .
j_gene: TRBJ1-4
CDR3aa: CASSGKGIGRGEKLFF
CDR3nt: TGTGCCAGCAGCGGAAAGGGAATCGGTCGGGGTGAAAAACTGTTTTTT

abundance: few
v_gene: TRBV29-1
d_gene: TRBD1
j_gene: TRBJ2-7
CDR3aa: CSVLGTGSEQYF
CDR3nt: TGCAGCGTGTTGGGGACAGGGTCCGAGCAGTACTTC

abundance: .
v_gene: TRBV7-2
d_gene: .
j_gene: TRBJ1-3
CDR3aa: CASSLVMGNTIYF
CDR3nt: TGTGCCAGCAGCTTAGTTATGGGGAACACCATATATTTT

abundance: .
v_gene: TRBV7-2
d_gene: TRBD2
j_gene: TRBJ2-7
CDR3aa: CASSPGRGVLYEQYF
CDR3nt: TGTGCCAGCAGCCCTGGTCGGGGGGTTTTGTACGAGCAGTACTTC

abundance: .
v_gene: TRBV5-1
d_gene: .
j_gene: TRBJ1-4
CDR3aa: CASSLVRSDEKLFF
CDR3nt: TGCGCCAGCAGCTTGGTCAGGTCGGATGAAAAACTGTTTTTT

abundance: .
v_gene: TRBV3-1
d_gene: TRBD1
j_gene: TRBJ1-3
CDR3aa: CASSHQGGENTIYF
CDR3nt: TGTGCCAGCAGCCACCAGGGGGGCGAAAACACCATATATTTT

abundance: .
v_gene: TRBV2
d_gene: .
j_gene: TRBJ2-3
CDR3aa: CASRGLLSTDTQYF
CDR3nt: TGTGCCAGCAGAGGACTACTTAGCACAGATACGCAGTATTTT

abundance: few
v_gene: TRBV6-2/TRBV6-3
d_gene: .
j_gene: TRBJ2-2
CDR3aa: CASNEEKTSNTGELFF
CDR3nt: TGTGCCAGCAACGAGGAGAAAACCTCGAACACCGGGGAGCTGTTTTTT

abundance: many
v_gene: TRBV7-6
d_gene: TRBD2
j_gene: TRBJ2-7
CDR3aa: CASSLAGAGASYEQYF
CDR3nt: TGTGCCAGCAGCTTAGCTGGAGCGGGGGCTTCCTACGAGCAGTACTTC

abundance: .
v_gene: TRBV27
d_gene: .
j_gene: TRBJ2-1
CDR3aa: CATTTPLGTSGNEQFF
CDR3nt: TGTGCCACCACGACCCCCCTTGGGACTTCAGGCAATGAGCAGTTCTTC

abundance: few
v_gene: TRBV5-1
d_gene: .
j_gene: TRBJ2-3
CDR3aa: CASSLSMTVTDTQYF
CDR3nt: TGCGCCAGCAGCTTGAGTATGACCGTCACAGATACGCAGTATTTT

abundance: .
v_gene: TRBV12-3/TRBV12-4
d_gene: .
j_gene: TRBJ2-1
CDR3aa: CASSFWEQFF
CDR3nt: TGTGCCAGCAGTTTTTGGGAGCAGTTCTTC

abundance: .
v_gene: TRBV7-8
d_gene: TRBD2
j_gene: TRBJ2-1
CDR3aa: CASSSGKLAGKVDNEQFF
CDR3nt: TGTGCCAGCAGCTCCGGGAAGTTAGCGGGAAAGGTTGACAATGAGCAGTTCTTC

abundance: .
v_gene: TRBV12-3/TRBV12-4
d_gene: .
j_gene: TRBJ2-3
CDR3aa: CASSFGGLKTDTQYF
CDR3nt: TGTGCCAGCAGTTTTGGGGGATTAAAAACAGATACGCAGTATTTT

abundance: .
v_gene: TRBV20-1
d_gene: .
j_gene: TRBJ1-4
CDR3aa: CSASAVNNEKLFF
CDR3nt: TGCAGTGCTAGCGCCGTCAATAATGAAAAACTGTTTTTT

abundance: .
v_gene: TRBV6-2/TRBV6-3
d_gene: .
j_gene: TRBJ2-2
CDR3aa: CASRGGLRDTGELFF
CDR3nt: TGTGCCAGCAGGGGGGGACTGCGGGACACCGGGGAGCTGTTTTTT

abundance: .
v_gene: TRBV5-6
d_gene: .
j_gene: TRBJ2-7
CDR3aa: CASSWATGYEQYF
CDR3nt: TGTGCCAGCAGCTGGGCGACGGGCTACGAGCAGTACTTC

abundance: .
v_gene: TRBV20-1
d_gene: .
j_gene: TRBJ2-5
CDR3aa: CSASGALGDFQETQYF
CDR3nt: TGCAGTGCTAGTGGGGCGCTAGGTGACTTCCAAGAGACCCAGTACTTC

abundance: few
v_gene: TRBV9
d_gene: TRBD2
j_gene: TRBJ2-2
CDR3aa: CASSPPAGEWTGELFF
CDR3nt: TGTGCCAGCAGCCCTCCCGCGGGGGAGTGGACCGGGGAGCTGTTTTTT

abundance: .
v_gene: TRBV6-5
d_gene: .
j_gene: TRBJ2-1
CDR3aa: CASSYSKGGLYNEQFF
CDR3nt: TGTGCCAGCAGTTACTCGAAAGGCGGTTTATACAATGAGCAGTTCTTC

abundance: few
v_gene: TRBV25-1
d_gene: TRBD1
j_gene: TRBJ1-2
CDR3aa: CASSEYRTGGNYGYTF
CDR3nt: TGTGCCAGCAGTGAATACAGGACAGGGGGGAACTATGGCTACACCTTC

abundance: few
v_gene: TRBV19
d_gene: .
j_gene: TRBJ1-5
CDR3aa: CASSIVVQNQPQHF
CDR3nt: TGTGCCAGTAGTATAGTGGTCCAAAATCAGCCCCAGCATTTT

abundance: .
v_gene: TRBV29-1
d_gene: .
j_gene: TRBJ2-7
CDR3aa: CSVGLRARHEQYF
CDR3nt: TGCAGCGTTGGTCTTAGGGCCCGTCACGAGCAGTACTTC

abundance: few
v_gene: TRBV15
d_gene: TRBD1
j_gene: TRBJ2-1
CDR3aa: CATSRRDSEQFF
CDR3nt: TGTGCCACCAGCAGGAGGGACAGCGAGCAGTTCTTC

abundance: few
v_gene: TRBV12-3/TRBV12-4
d_gene: .
j_gene: TRBJ2-7
CDR3aa: CASSPYAPNEQYF
CDR3nt: TGTGCCAGCAGCCCTTATGCCCCGAACGAGCAGTACTTC

abundance: .
v_gene: TRBV7-9
d_gene: .
j_gene: TRBJ2-2
CDR3aa: CASSFKSGELFF
CDR3nt: TGTGCCAGCAGCTTCAAGTCCGGGGAGCTGTTTTTT

abundance: few
v_gene: TRBV12-3/TRBV12-4
d_gene: TRBD1
j_gene: TRBJ2-1
CDR3aa: CASSENDRGPLYNEQFF
CDR3nt: TGTGCCAGCAGTGAAAATGACAGGGGGCCCCTCTACAATGAGCAGTTCTTC

abundance: .
v_gene: TRBV12-3/TRBV12-4
d_gene: TRBD2
j_gene: TRBJ2-7
CDR3aa: CASSYGGSGLEQYF
CDR3nt: TGTGCCAGCAGTTATGGCGGGAGTGGGTTGGAGCAGTACTTC

abundance: .
v_gene: TRBV30
d_gene: .
j_gene: TRBJ2-2
CDR3aa: CATTWRARAGELFF
CDR3nt: TGTGCCACAACTTGGAGGGCTAGGGCCGGGGAGCTGTTTTTT

abundance: few
v_gene: TRBV30
d_gene: .
j_gene: TRBJ2-2
CDR3aa: CAWGLAAGELFF
CDR3nt: TGTGCCTGGGGACTGGCGGCCGGGGAGCTGTTTTTT

abundance: .
v_gene: TRBV7-8
d_gene: .
j_gene: TRBJ1-5
CDR3aa: CASSLGFSQNQPQHF
CDR3nt: TGTGCCAGCAGCTTAGGGTTCAGCCAGAATCAGCCCCAGCATTTT

abundance: .
v_gene: TRBV5-1
d_gene: .
j_gene: TRBJ2-6
CDR3aa: CASSEVGTGANVLTF
CDR3nt: TGCGCCAGCAGCGAGGTGGGCACCGGGGCCAACGTCCTGACTTTC

abundance: .
v_gene: TRBV20-1
d_gene: .
j_gene: TRBJ2-3
CDR3aa: CSDSTASTDTQYF
CDR3nt: TGCAGTGACTCCACTGCAAGCACAGATACGCAGTATTTT

abundance: .
v_gene: TRBV15
d_gene: TRBD1
j_gene: TRBJ2-4
CDR3aa: CATSRDQGDIQYF
CDR3nt: TGTGCCACCAGCAGAGATCAGGGGGACATTCAGTACTTC

abundance: many
v_gene: TRBV7-2
d_gene: .
j_gene: TRBJ1-4
CDR3aa: CASSLVAGGIGEKLFF
CDR3nt: TGTGCCAGCAGCTTAGTCGCGGGGGGAATTGGGGAAAAACTGTTTTTT

abundance: many
v_gene: TRBV7-9
d_gene: .
j_gene: TRBJ2-7
CDR3aa: CASSLEFSEQYF
CDR3nt: TGTGCCAGCAGCTTAGAATTTAGTGAGCAGTACTTC

abundance: many
v_gene: TRBV9
d_gene: .
j_gene: TRBJ1-6
CDR3aa: CASSTRWNNSPLHF
CDR3nt: TGTGCCAGCAGCACCCGGTGGAATAATTCACCCCTCCACTTT

abundance: .
v_gene: TRBV7-2
d_gene: .
j_gene: TRBJ1-4
CDR3aa: CASSPYRDKNEKLFF
CDR3nt: TGTGCCAGCAGCCCCTACAGGGATAAGAATGAAAAACTGTTTTTT

abundance: few
v_gene: TRBV5-6
d_gene: .
j_gene: TRBJ2-3
CDR3aa: CASSSPHQGFTDTQYF
CDR3nt: TGTGCCAGCAGCTCCCCGCATCAGGGGTTTACAGATACGCAGTATTTT

abundance: .
v_gene: TRBV29-1
d_gene: .
j_gene: TRBJ2-1
CDR3aa: CSVERVAVSWEQFF
CDR3nt: TGCAGCGTTGAAAGGGTGGCGGTATCCTGGGAGCAGTTCTTC